Each of the 18 T cell receptor beta chains below was sequenced from the same sample in a study of cytomegalovirus exposure and HLA in healthy donors. 60 Vbeta and 13 Jbeta primers were used in PCR. Profiling relied on immunoSEQ multiplex PCR, and the TCRdb table lists in-frame clones only, not all of them. The sample records 90,000 to 150,000 clones, 50% to 65% being singletons. The sequenced sample was PBMCs. The receptors were sampled from a man aged 40-49 years in good health and CMV-seropositive.

The V call is TRBV2, the J call TRBJ2-6; no clear D. Germline CDR1 SNHLY, CDR2 FYNNEI. V was pared by 6 bases and J by 0 bases, with 12 bases between. The CDR3 loop spans 16 amino acids. Here the CDR3 DNA reads TGTGCCAGCAGGCTGACGGCTAGCTCTGGGGCCAACGTCCTGACTTTC. Protein product: CASRLTASSGANVLTF.

This clone was seen a handful of times. The genes are TRBV30 and TRBJ1-3, with D perhaps TRBD1 (5 bases). V lost 5 bases and J lost 0, with 11 bases in between. The CDR3 runs to 14 residues. Germline CDR1 and CDR2: GTSNPN and SVGIG (reference sequence). The chain's CDR3 is CAWCQGYSGNTIYF. CDR3 sequence (DNA): TGTGCCTGGTGTCAGGGTTACTCTGGAAACACCATATATTTT. Looking up the rest from reference TRBV30 and TRBJ1-3 gives the full variable domain: SQTIHQWPATLVQPVGSPLSLECTVEGTSNPNLYWYRQAAGRGLQLLFYSVGIGQISSEVPQNLSASRPQDRQFILSSKKLLLSDSGFYLCAWCQGYSGNTIYFGEGSWLTVV.

The chain has TRBV2 and TRBJ2-7; a weak D match, TRBD1 (7 bases). Germline assignment: CDR1 SNHLY and CDR2 FYNNEI. The CDR3 is 11 amino acids. In nucleotides, the CDR3 is TGTGCCAGCAGCCGTAACGACAGGGACTCCGTC. Translation: CASSRNDRDSV.

The V call is TRBV11-1, the J call TRBJ1-1, with 7 positions matching TRBD1. The J segment lost 1 base and the V segment lost 5 bases, leaving 4 bases of the junction unmatched. The CDR3 runs 14 residues. The germline CDR1 and CDR2 sequences are SGHAT and FQDESV (reference sequence). CDR3 protein: CASSAQGPNTEAFF. Written as DNA, the CDR3 is TGTGCCAGCAGCGCACAGGGGCCGAACACTGAAGCTTTCTTT.

V and J are TRBV21-1 and TRBJ1-4. TRBV21-1 is tagged as a pseudogene. This CDR3 has 16 residues. CDR3 in DNA: TGTGCCAGCAGCAAAGGAGGGAAATTGATTAATGAAAAACTGTTTTTT. Residues: CASSKGGKLINEKLFF.

The V and J genes are TRBV12-5 and TRBJ1-2; D may be TRBD1 (5 bases). CDR1 LGHNT and CDR2 FRNRAP come from the germline V gene. V was shortened by 2 bases and J by 8 bases, with 21 bases between the two germline ends. CDR3 length: 16 amino acids. CDR3 loop: CASGLSPLGREWGYTF. The CDR3 nucleotides read TGTGCTAGTGGTTTGTCCCCCCTGGGCAGGGAATGGGGCTACACCTTC.

The CDR3 DNA sequence: TGTGCCAGCAGCTTTGACAGGGGTACAATGGAGACCCAGTACTTC. Its translation: CASSFDRGTMETQYF. V usage is TRBV5-4 and J usage is TRBJ2-5; 8 bases fit TRBD1. The junction had 8 bases not matched to a gene; V was cut back by 2 bases and J by 5 bases. The CDR3 sequence is 15 residues long. CDR1 and CDR2 (germline): SGHNT, YYREEE (reference sequence).

This clone appeared a single time. This chain connects TRBV5-1 to TRBJ2-3; 11 bases are shared with TRBD2. The CDR3 loop spans 15 amino acids. Germline lookup yields CDR1 SGHRS and CDR2 YFSETQ. Losses at the gene ends were 9 bases for V and 0 bases for J; bases not matched to a gene: 6. CDR3 coding DNA: TGCGCCACAACAATAGCGGGGGGGAGCACAGATACGCAGTATTTT. It codes for CATTIAGGSTDTQYF. The complete variable domain, with remaining parts taken from reference TRBV5-1 and TRBJ2-3, reads KAGVTQTPRYLIKTRGQQVTLSCSPISGHRSVSWYQQTPGQGLQFLFEYFSETQRNKGNFPGRFSGRQFSNSRSEMNVSTLELGDSALYLCATTIAGGSTDTQYFGPGTRLTVL.

The chain couples TRBV19 to TRBJ1-2; D remains ambiguous. V was shortened by 0 bases and J by 5 bases, with 4 bases between the two germline ends. The CDR3 totals 12 residues. CDR1 and CDR2 from the germline V gene are LNHDA and SQIVND (reference sequence). The CDR3: CASSIDRYGYTF. The CDR3 DNA is TGTGCCAGTAGTATAGACCGGTATGGCTACACCTTC.

This clone was found a few times. The chain uses TRBV10-3 and TRBJ1-2; D is perhaps TRBD1 (6 bases). This CDR3 has 16 residues. V was pared by 5 bases and J by 1 base, with 17 bases between. In germline, CDR1 is ENHRY, CDR2 SYGVKD. This CDR3 reads CAISINRDTLNYGYTF. CDR3 coding DNA: TGTGCCATCAGTATAAACCGGGACACACTTAACTATGGCTACACCTTC.

The V and J genes are TRBV7-9 and TRBJ1-2, with TRBD1 as a possible D gene (5 bases). Trimming shortened V by 3 bases and J by 14 bases, and 22 bases separated the two germline ends. Germline V gene lookup returns CDR1 SEHNR and CDR2 FQNEAQ (reference sequence). CDR3 length: 14 residues. CDR3 sequence: CASSFGPQGEAGTF. CDR3 DNA sequence: TGTGCCAGCAGCTTTGGCCCTCAGGGAGAAGCGGGGACCTTC.

The chain carries TRBV7-9 and TRBJ1-2; no definite D call. V lost 4 bases and J lost 1, with 16 bases in between. CDR1 SEHNR and CDR2 FQNEAQ come from the germline V gene (reference sequence). CDR3 length: 16 residues. CDR3 amino acids: CASSSTLTAVNYGYTF. The CDR3 DNA reads as TGTGCCAGCAGCTCAACACTAACGGCGGTTAACTATGGCTACACCTTC. Based on the CDR3 plus reference TRBV7-9 and TRBJ1-2, the full variable domain is DTGVSQNPRHKITKRGQNVTFRCDPISEHNRLYWYRQTLGQGPEFLTYFQNEAQLEKSRLLSDRFSAERPKGSFSTLEIQRTEQGDSAMYLCASSSTLTAVNYGYTFGSGTRLTVV.

This clone was counted only a few times. This chain uses TRBV10-3 with TRBJ2-7; 13 bases align to TRBD2. The J segment lost 4 bases and the V segment lost 4 bases, leaving 1 base of the junction unmatched. Germline loops: CDR1 ENHRY, CDR2 SYGVKD. The CDR3 contains 14 residues. DNA for the CDR3: TGTGCCATCAGTGGGACTAGCGGGAGATACGAGCAGTACTTC. Protein sequence: CAISGTSGRYEQYF.

The chain is built from TRBV28 and TRBJ2-3; a possible D gene is TRBD1 (6 bases). CDR1 is MDHEN and CDR2 is SYDVKM in the germline V gene. The CDR3 runs 15 residues. V lost 0 bases to trimming and J lost 2 bases, with 9 bases between them. The CDR3 DNA reads TGTGCCAGCAGTTTATGGGACAGCTCCACAGATACGCAGTATTTT. Translating it yields CASSLWDSSTDTQYF. The full variable domain, its missing parts supplied by reference TRBV28 and TRBJ2-3, is DVKVTQSSRYLVKRTGEKVFLECVQDMDHENMFWYRQDPGLGLRLIYFSYDVKMKEKGDIPEGYSVSREKKERFSLILESASTNQTSMYLCASSLWDSSTDTQYFGPGTRLTVL.

The chain combines TRBV5-5 with TRBJ1-5; 8 bases are shared with TRBD1. V lost 2 bases to trimming and J lost 5 bases; unmatched junction nucleotides: 6. Germline-derived CDR1 and CDR2 are SGHKS and YYEKEE (reference sequence). The CDR3 loop spans 15 amino acids. CDR3 loop: CASSFGQGGYQPQHF. The CDR3 DNA is TGTGCCAGCAGCTTCGGACAGGGCGGGTATCAGCCCCAGCATTTT.

Only a few counts were recorded for this clone. The gene calls are TRBV11-2 and TRBJ2-7, with 8 bases matching TRBD1. This CDR3 is built from 14 residues. V was pared by 4 bases and J by 4 bases, with 6 bases of the junction left unmatched. The V gene's germline CDR1 is SGHAT and CDR2 FQNNGV. Here the CDR3 DNA reads TGTGCCAGCAGCTCCGGGACAGGCCCTTACGAGCAGTACTTC. Residues: CASSSGTGPYEQYF. The whole variable domain, remainder taken from reference TRBV11-2 and TRBJ2-7, is EAGVAQSPRYKIIEKRQSVAFWCNPISGHATLYWYQQILGQGPKLLIQFQNNGVVDDSQLPKDRFSAERLKGVDSTLKIQPAKLEDSAVYLCASSSGTGPYEQYFGPGTRLTVT.

CDR3 loop: CASSYSRGSGYTF. CDR3 nucleotides: TGTGCCAGCAGTTACTCCAGGGGATCTGGCTACACCTTC. V gene TRBV6-5 combines with J gene TRBJ1-2; tentatively, D is TRBD1 (6 bases). CDR1 is MNHEY, CDR2 SVGAGI, per germline. The V end was cut by 0 bases, the J end by 7 bases, with 9 bases between. This CDR3 is built from 13 residues.

V usage is TRBV10-3 and J usage is TRBJ2-3; D may be TRBD2 (6 bases). V was trimmed by 3 bases and J by 3 bases, leaving 16 bases between them. The CDR3 covers 16 residues. Germline assignment: CDR1 ENHRY and CDR2 SYGVKD. This chain's CDR3 is CAISDSDYRATDTQYF. In DNA form, the CDR3 reads TGTGCCATCAGTGATTCGGACTATAGGGCTACAGATACGCAGTATTTT.